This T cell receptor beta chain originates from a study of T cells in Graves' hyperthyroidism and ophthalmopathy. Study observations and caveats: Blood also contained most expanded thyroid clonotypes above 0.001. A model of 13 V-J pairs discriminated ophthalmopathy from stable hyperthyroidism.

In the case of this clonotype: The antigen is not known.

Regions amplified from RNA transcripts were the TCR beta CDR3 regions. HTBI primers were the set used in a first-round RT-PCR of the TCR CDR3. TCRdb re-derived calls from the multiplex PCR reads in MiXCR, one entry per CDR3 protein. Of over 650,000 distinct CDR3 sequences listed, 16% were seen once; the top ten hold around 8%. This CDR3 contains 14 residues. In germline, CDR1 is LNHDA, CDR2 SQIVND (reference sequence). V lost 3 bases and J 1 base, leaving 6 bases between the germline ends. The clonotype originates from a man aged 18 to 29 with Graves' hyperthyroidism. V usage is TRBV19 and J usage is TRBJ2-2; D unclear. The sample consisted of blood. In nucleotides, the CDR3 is TGTGCCAGTAGTATTCCCATGAACACCGGGGAGCTGTTTTTT. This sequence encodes CASSIPMNTGELFF. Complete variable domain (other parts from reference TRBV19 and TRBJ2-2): DGGITQSPKYLFRKEGQNVTLSCEQNLNHDAMYWYRQDPGQGLRLIYYSQIVNDFQKGDIAEGYSVSREKKESFPLTVTSAQKNPTAFYLCASSIPMNTGELFFGEGSRLTVL.